Each of the 31 T cell receptor beta chains below was sequenced from the same sample in a study of human T cells and chemical hapten exposure. TCRdb re-called the RACE reads through MiXCR, storing one row per CDR3 protein. Of around 100,000 distinct CDR3 sequences in the sample, 9.5% to 12% were seen once. Stated time point: patch test 1, 2 weeks after DPC sensitization. As for treatment: therapeutic diphenylcyclopropenone sensitization with weekly scalp DPC. Here the sequenced sample was whole blood, taken in connection with sensitization to the hapten diphenylcyclopropenone (DPC). The source of these receptors is a woman aged 40 to 49 with alopecia areata. Some clones in this sample may be carry-over from other donors' samples.

This chain links TRBV6-5 with TRBJ2-1; tentatively, D is TRBD2 (5 bases). CDR1 MNHEY and CDR2 SVGAGI come from the germline V gene. V lost 5 bases and J 3 bases, leaving 17 bases between the germline ends. The CDR3 has 16 amino acids. CDR3 sequence (DNA): TGTGCCAGCAGTCGGGGTGGCGGAACTTACTACAATGAGCAGTTCTTC. Translating it yields CASSRGGGTYYNEQFF.

For this clonotype: A much more abundant neighbour one base away suggests this may be a read error. V is TRBV29-1 and J is TRBJ2-3; weak D call: TRBD2 (5 bases). The length of the CDR3 is 13 residues. Germline V lookup: CDR1 SQVTM, CDR2 ANQGSEA. CDR3 nucleotides: TGCAGCGTTGATAGAGGGAGCACAGAAACGCAGTATTTT. Protein product: CSVDRGSTETQYF.

In its sample, this clonotype was seen a few times. The CDR3 nucleotides read TGTGCCAGCAGCTCCCGGATCTCTGGAAACACCATATATTTT. It translates to CASSSRISGNTIYF. This rearrangement joins TRBV5-4 to TRBJ1-3; D is ambiguous. This CDR3 is 14 amino acids long. In germline, CDR1 is SGHNT, CDR2 YYREEE (reference sequence). The V end lost 3 bases, the J end lost 0 bases, and 7 bases lay between the germline ends.

The chain employs TRBV29-1 and TRBJ2-7; D gene unclear. Deletions cut 0 bases from V and 9 bases from J, with 9 bases between. CDR1 is SQVTM and CDR2 is ANQGSEA in the germline V gene. The CDR3 totals 11 residues. CDR3 amino acids: CSVEEVSGQYF. CDR3 sequence (DNA): TGCAGCGTTGAAGAGGTATCGGGGCAGTACTTC.

V gene TRBV18 combines with J gene TRBJ2-1; TRBD2 agrees at 8 bases. CDR1 is KGHSH, CDR2 LQKENI, per germline. Trimming at V came to 6 bases and at J to 5 bases, leaving 9 bases not matched to a gene. The CDR3 is 15 amino acids. CDR3 amino acids: CASSTPAGVHNEQFF. The CDR3, as DNA: TGTGCCAGCTCCACCCCAGCGGGGGTTCACAATGAGCAGTTCTTC.

This clonotype has a count of ten or more. The V gene is TRBV9, the J gene TRBJ1-5, with D hard to call. The ends were cut back, 4 bases at V and 0 bases at J, with 11 bases in the middle. This CDR3 is 15 amino acids long. CDR1 is SGDLS and CDR2 is YYNGEE in the germline V gene. CDR3 bases: TGTGCCAGCAGCACCACGGGCAATAGCAATCAGCCCCAGCATTTT. It translates to CASSTTGNSNQPQHF.

This clonotype was seen at least ten times. The gene calls are TRBV28 and TRBJ1-1, with 9 bases identical to TRBD1. The CDR3 runs to 14 residues. Losses at the gene ends were 6 bases for V and 3 bases for J; bases not matched to a gene: 5. CDR1 and CDR2 from the germline V gene are MDHEN and SYDVKM. In DNA form, the CDR3 reads TGTGCCAGCAGGACAGGGGGTAGCTACACTGAAGCTTTCTTT. Translation gives CASRTGGSYTEAFF.

About this clonotype itself: A much larger clone sits a single nucleotide away, making a read error possible. The chain carries TRBV7-6 and TRBJ1-3, with 10 bases lining up with TRBD1. The CDR3 totals 17 residues. The germline V gene has CDR1 SGHVS and CDR2 FNYEAQ. The CDR3 DNA is TGTGCCAGCAGCTTGGGAAGGGACAGGGGCTCTGGAAACACCTTATATTTT. It encodes CASSLGRDRGSGNTLYF.

There are a few counts of this clonotype. The V call is TRBV14, the J call TRBJ1-3; D is perhaps TRBD1 (5 bases). The CDR3 spans 15 residues. Germline loops: CDR1 SGHDN, CDR2 FVKESK. The V gene lost 1 base and the J gene lost 4 bases, with 11 bases spanning the gap. The CDR3 region is CASSQALGVGNTIYF. The CDR3 DNA sequence: TGTGCCAGCAGCCAAGCATTAGGGGTCGGAAACACCATATATTTT. The complete variable domain, with remaining parts taken from reference TRBV14 and TRBJ1-3, reads EAGVTQFPSHSVIEKGQTVTLRCDPISGHDNLYWYRRVMGKEIKFLLHFVKESKQDESGMPNNRFLAERTGGTYSTLKVQPAELEDSGVYFCASSQALGVGNTIYFGEGSWLTVV.

This clonotype was counted between two and nine times. The rearrangement links TRBV24-1 to TRBJ2-7; no reliable D call. Germline assignment: CDR1 KGHDR and CDR2 SFDVKD. Trimming pared 6 bases from V and 3 bases from J, leaving 11 bases between. This CDR3 comprises 13 residues. The CDR3, as DNA: TGTGCCACCAGTTTTCCGGTTCTCTACGAGCAGTACTTC. Amino acid sequence: CATSFPVLYEQYF.

This clonotype was recorded at least ten times. The rearrangement joins TRBV10-3 to TRBJ2-7; 9 bases agree with TRBD1. This CDR3 is built from 13 residues. The germline V gene has CDR1 ENHRY and CDR2 SYGVKD. J lost 4 bases, V lost 6 bases, and 4 bases had no gene match. The chain's CDR3 is CAIRGTGLYEQYF. In DNA, the CDR3 is TGTGCCATCAGGGGGACAGGGTTATACGAGCAGTACTTC.

This clonotype was found a few times. The genes are TRBV11-2 and TRBJ2-7; D remains ambiguous. CDR1 SGHAT and CDR2 FQNNGV come from the germline V gene. The CDR3 has 13 amino acids. V was cut by 5 bases and J by 6 bases, with 14 bases left in between. The chain's CDR3 is CASSPRVATEQYF. In DNA, the CDR3 is TGTGCCAGCAGCCCAAGGGTCGCCACCGAGCAGTACTTC.

This clonotype has at least ten counts. The rearrangement links TRBV12-3 or TRBV12-4 to TRBJ1-2, with 10 bases aligning to TRBD1. There are 15 residues in the CDR3. The ends lost 7 bases at V and 8 bases at J; junction bases unmatched: 13. CDR3 bases: TGTGCCAGCACCCAGACAGGGGGCCCTTCGGAGGGCTACACCTTC. Translating it yields CASTQTGGPSEGYTF.

Ten or more counts support this clonotype. V gene TRBV6-2 or TRBV6-3 combines with J gene TRBJ1-5, with TRBD1 identical over 8 bases. Losses at the gene ends were 9 bases for V and 0 bases for J; bases not matched to a gene: 10. The CDR3 spans 16 residues. Germline values: CDR1 MNHEY, CDR2 SVGEGT. The CDR3 DNA is TGTGCCAGTATCGACAGGGGAGGGCATAGCAATCAGCCCCAGCATTTT. Its translation is CASIDRGGHSNQPQHF.

This clonotype was detected a few times. CDR3 nucleotides: TGCAGTGCCCTGGGGCTAGCGGGGGATGAGCAGTTCTTC. This sequence encodes CSALGLAGDEQFF. The gene calls are TRBV20-1 and TRBJ2-1; 10 bases align to TRBD2. The CDR3 sequence is 13 residues long. The V gene's germline CDR1 is DFQATT and CDR2 SNEGSKA (reference sequence). Trimming removed 6 bases from V and 8 bases from J; junction bases left unmatched: 7.

The table lists this clonotype with many counts. The chain has TRBV7-3 and TRBJ2-6; D might be TRBD1 (6 bases). Germline V gene data show CDR1 as SGHTA and CDR2 as FQGTGA. Trimming shortened V by 5 bases and J by 0 bases, and 14 bases separated the two germline ends. The CDR3 is 17 residues long. The CDR3 coding sequence is TGTGCCAGCAGCCCACGACAGGCCGGCTCTGGGGCCAACGTCCTGACTTTC. Protein sequence: CASSPRQAGSGANVLTF.

This clonotype turned up a few times. This chain connects TRBV5-4 to TRBJ2-7; 7 bases align to TRBD2. The junction had 8 bases not matched to a gene; V was cut back by 2 bases and J by 0 bases. This CDR3 has 16 residues. CDR1 SGHNT and CDR2 YYREEE come from the germline V gene (reference sequence). The CDR3, as DNA: TGTGCCAGCAGCTTATGGTGGCGGGGGAGCTCCTACGAGCAGTACTTC. It codes for CASSLWWRGSSYEQYF. The variable domain in full, with the rest retrieved from reference TRBV5-4 and TRBJ2-7, is ETGVTQSPTHLIKTRGQQVTLRCSSQSGHNTVSWYQQALGQGPQFIFQYYREEENGRGNFPPRFSGLQFPNYSSELNVNALELDDSALYLCASSLWWRGSSYEQYFGPGTRLTVT.

The rearrangement uses TRBV7-2 and TRBJ2-3, with unresolved D. Germline V gene sequence: CDR1 SGHTA, CDR2 FQGNSA. Trimming left V 0 bases short and J 5 bases short, with 15 bases between. The CDR3 is 16 amino acids. The CDR3 spells CASSLASVAVVDTQYF. In DNA form, the CDR3 reads TGTGCCAGCAGCTTAGCGTCGGTAGCCGTGGTAGATACGCAGTATTTT.

The chain carries TRBV18 and TRBJ2-7; 11 bases match TRBD2. Germline V CDR1 and CDR2: KGHSH, LQKENI. The CDR3 is 16 residues long. Trimming took 5 bases from V and 0 from J; bases not matched to a gene: 6. The DNA of the CDR3 is TGTGCCAGCTCATTGGGACTAGCGGATCTCTCCTACGAGCAGTACTTC. This translates into CASSLGLADLSYEQYF.

The chain carries TRBV7-2 and TRBJ2-1, with D possibly matching TRBD1 (5 bases). The V end lost 5 bases, the J end lost 6 bases, and 17 bases lay between the germline ends. CDR3 size: 15 residues. Germline V CDR1 and CDR2: SGHTA, FQGNSA. The CDR3 here is CASSHAGYVGNEQFF. CDR3 sequence (DNA): TGTGCCAGCAGCCACGCAGGGTATGTCGGCAATGAGCAGTTCTTC.

This clonotype was picked up many times. The chain employs TRBV4-3 and TRBJ2-7; D perhaps matches TRBD2 (5 bases). Trimming stripped 1 base from V and 6 bases from J, with 13 bases between. The germline V gene encodes CDR1 LGHNA and CDR2 YSLEER. This CDR3 comprises 14 residues. CDR3 residues: CASSQVGGRGEQYF. In DNA, the CDR3 is TGCGCCAGCAGCCAAGTCGGAGGCAGAGGCGAGCAGTACTTC.

The J gene is TRBJ2-7, the V gene TRBV5-1; D ambiguous. Germline V gives CDR1 SGHRS, CDR2 YFSETQ. The CDR3 has 13 residues. V lost 0 bases and J 7 bases, leaving 11 bases between the germline ends. CDR3 DNA: TGCGCCAGCAGCTTGGCTCCGGGCAGGGAGCAGTACTTC. Residues: CASSLAPGREQYF. The full variable domain, its missing parts supplied by reference TRBV5-1 and TRBJ2-7, is KAGVTQTPRYLIKTRGQQVTLSCSPISGHRSVSWYQQTPGQGLQFLFEYFSETQRNKGNFPGRFSGRQFSNSRSEMNVSTLELGDSALYLCASSLAPGREQYFGPGTRLTVT.

The rearrangement joins TRBV27 to TRBJ1-4; D remains unclear. Germline V gene lookup returns CDR1 MNHEY and CDR2 SMNVEV (reference sequence). V lost 5 bases, J lost 4 bases, and 14 bases lay in between. The CDR3 is 15 residues long. In nucleotides, the CDR3 is TGTGCCAGCAGTATCACCCCCGTCATTAATGAAAAACTGTTTTTT. The encoded protein is CASSITPVINEKLFF.

The chain employs TRBV2 and TRBJ1-3, with TRBD1 as a possible D gene (6 bases). V gave up 5 bases and J gave up 0 bases, with 23 bases separating them. The germline V gene encodes CDR1 SNHLY and CDR2 FYNNEI. CDR3 length: 19 residues. CDR3 nucleotide sequence: TGTGCCAGCAGTCCCACCAGGGGCGCGGGGGTTCCCTCTGGAAACACCATATATTTT. Amino acids: CASSPTRGAGVPSGNTIYF.

The genes are TRBV28 and TRBJ2-7; D is undetermined. With 8 bases removed from V and 2 bases from J, the gap between germline ends came to 13 bases. The CDR3 sequence is 13 residues long. In germline, CDR1 is MDHEN, CDR2 SYDVKM. CDR3 coding DNA: TGTGCCAGCTCTAAGGGCAGGACCTACGAGCAGTACTTC. Translated: CASSKGRTYEQYF.

This clonotype was counted many times. The rearrangement joins TRBV5-4 to TRBJ2-1; TRBD1 aligns across 12 bases. Germline V CDR1 and CDR2: SGHNT, YYREEE (reference sequence). Trimming took 0 bases from V and 4 from J; bases not matched to a gene: 2. The CDR3 sequence is 16 residues long. The CDR3 protein is CASSLGGQGAYNEQFF. CDR3 DNA sequence: TGTGCCAGCAGCTTGGGGGGACAGGGGGCTTACAATGAGCAGTTCTTC.

In the case of this clonotype: A much larger clone differs by one base, so this may be a read error. The chain has TRBV21-1 and TRBJ2-1; TRBD1 is taken as the D call from the table, unchecked against the DNA. TRBV21-1 has pseudogene status. This CDR3 is built from 16 residues. The CDR3 region has the DNA TGTGCCAGCAGCAAAGAGGATGGCAGGGGGGATGATGAGCAGTTCTTC. Protein: CASSKEDGRGDDEQFF.

This clonotype came up a few times. One end of the junction fails to match germline, which may point to a read error. The genes are TRBV28 and TRBJ2-7; weak D call: TRBD1 (5 bases). Looked up from germline, CDR1 is MDHEN and CDR2 is SYDVKM. The CDR3 loop spans 17 amino acids. The CDR3 here is CASSFNTQGSISHEQYF. The CDR3 DNA sequence: TGTGCCAGCAGTTTTAACACTCAGGGAAGTATCTCCCACGAGCAGTACTTC.

This clonotype was seen repeatedly, ten times or more. The chain has TRBV29-1 and TRBJ2-7, with TRBD1 matching over 12 bases. CDR1 and CDR2 from the germline V gene are SQVTM and ANQGSEA. This CDR3 contains 14 residues. The ends lost 6 bases at V and 2 bases at J; junction bases unmatched: 5. This CDR3 reads CSVGGTGGTYEQYF. CDR3 nucleotides: TGCAGCGTGGGCGGGACAGGGGGCACCTACGAGCAGTACTTC.

This clonotype was counted only a few times. This rearrangement joins TRBV7-2 to TRBJ1-5; D is uncertain. CDR1 is SGHTA, CDR2 FQGNSA, per germline. The CDR3 covers 13 residues. V shed 10 bases and J shed 3 bases, with 13 bases lying between them. The CDR3 protein is CATGYGFNQPQHF. The CDR3 coding sequence is TGTGCCACCGGGTACGGGTTCAATCAGCCCCAGCATTTT.

Many counts were recorded for this clonotype. This sequence joins TRBV6-5 and TRBJ1-2, with a possible D match to TRBD1 (5 bases). This CDR3 region has 14 residues. V dropped 7 bases and J dropped 5 bases, with 17 bases sitting between them. CDR1 and CDR2 (germline): MNHEY, SVGAGI. The CDR3 region is CASTPGGVVYGYTF. Here the CDR3 DNA reads TGTGCCAGCACCCCAGGAGGGGTCGTATATGGCTACACCTTC.